This T cell receptor (beta chain) was identified during a study of cytomegalovirus exposure and HLA in healthy donors (dated by TCRdb to 2015 to 2018). About the full investigation: An earlier analysis of 587 of the donors reported 250 to 350 Gb of sequence data and 117 million unique TCR beta sequences from approximately 180 million T cells. An early release covering about 600 HLA-typed donors comprised about 310 gigabases of sequencing data and around 80 million unique TCR sequences. Of the 300 to 400 genotyped donors, about 80% fell in the genetic ancestry cluster associated with self-reported Caucasian donors. The study was designed to test whether signatures of past pathogen exposure could be identified by cataloging public T cell receptors. Using immunosequencing, the study profiled T cell repertoires from approximately 700 subjects and related those repertoires to cytomegalovirus serostatus. Besides the first cohort of 550 to 750 subjects, a separate validation cohort made up of 120 different subjects was used. To predict cytomegalovirus infection status, the study combined high-throughput TCR immunosequencing, statistical association of individual TCRs with disease status, and machine learning. To study patterns of TCR occurrence, a later analysis re-analyzed previously published TCR beta repertoires from just over 650 donors and added high-resolution HLA genotyping. In the later analysis, no new phenotypic data were used to find candidate immune exposures; instead, reliance was placed on TCR beta sequences and their occurrence across donors. In an earlier analysis of 587 of the donors, high-throughput TCR beta sequencing was used to judge whether each TCR beta V gene segment behaved as functional or pseudogenic. Donor age, sex, ethnicity and CMV serostatus were compiled alongside the repertoire data. In a later genetic analysis, genome-wide SNP genotypes for about 60% of the 666 donors were used, and that subset was treated as a discovery cohort. All discovery cohort repertoires had been generated on a single sequencing platform. Class I and class II HLA loci were covered by the typing at four-digit resolution. Typing coverage differed by locus: A, B, C, DRB1 and DQB1 were typed in roughly 620-630 donors, DQA1 in about 500, DPA1 in some 610, and DPB1 in 450 to 480. Because of strong linkage in the cohort, 4 to 6 DR-DQ haplotypes were treated as single units for association and clustering. Among over 350 genotyped donors of the cohort, an average of about 240,000 unique TCR beta nucleotide sequences were sequenced per donor, 15% to 20% of them non-productive.

Study-wide conclusions, independent of this receptor: Because counts were too low, about 15 rarely observed V segments, including chromosome 9 orphons, were left out of the earlier analysis of a few hundred of the donors. A later analysis reported that several top co-occurrence clusters appeared linked to parvovirus B19, influenza, CMV and Epstein-Barr virus. When HLA alleles, especially DR and DQ, strongly co-occurred, attributing TCR associations to individual alleles was difficult. Three of the identified cytomegalovirus-associated TCR beta chains were confirmed in vitro to be specific for cytomegalovirus antigens. The only immune exposure information available for the cohort was CMV serostatus. The classifier was reported to diagnose cytomegalovirus status with high specificity and sensitivity in both the original cohort and the validation cohort. The sequencing pipeline was judged likely to have produced a cluster of highly shared sequence variants as a technical artifact. Most CMV-associated TCR beta chains appeared to be HLA-restricted in a later analysis, and the HLA associations seemed to be driven largely by CMV exposure. Compared with equally common non-associated chains, HLA-associated TCR beta chains in a later analysis were more clonally expanded and had lower generation probabilities. In a later genetic analysis, a missense DCLRE1C variant was associated with V-gene and J-gene trimming of TCR beta chains, and the association was replicated in an independent cohort. Most TCR sequences were seen in very few donors, while some public TCRs were found in many individuals. Linkage disequilibrium might explain the correlated functional status among segregating V segments, but an unknown experimental factor could not be excluded. In a later analysis, the rate of TCR association differed among HLA loci, with DRB1 alleles having the most associated TCRs and HLA-C alleles having the fewest. The presence/absence analyses assumed that sequencing depth was roughly uniform across donors, and that assumption may not be true. The study listed 150 to 200 TCR beta chains as associated with cytomegalovirus. A further reported finding was that TCR beta sequences accurately predicted the HLA-A and HLA-B alleles for most subjects in the first cohort. Compared with the approximately 600-donor mean, donors in an Asian-associated ancestry cluster had fewer N-insertions in productive TCRs, according to a later genetic analysis. Broadly in line with IMGT annotations, most TCR beta V segments showed up in productive rearrangements about 87% or about 30% of the time in an earlier analysis of 450 to 600 of the donors. Only TCR beta chains were sequenced in this cohort, and the absence of alpha or paired-chain data limited detectable features. The authors suggested that the approach could potentially be generalized to other disease states and immunological phenotypes. Specific HLA alleles were associated with about 17,000 TCR beta sequences at a false discovery rate of 0.05 in a later analysis. Because HLA typing was missing for some donors at each locus, association tests included only the typed subset.

The cohort comprised fewer than 750 healthy bone marrow donors. All cohort members were sampled while nominally healthy, although unrecorded immune exposures were likely present. The donor was CMV seronegative and belonged to the group of around 400 seronegative cohort members. Every donor gave a peripheral blood sample, and the peripheral blood mononuclear cells from that sample were used for TCR beta sequencing. The Qiagen DNeasy Blood Extraction Kit was used to extract genomic DNA from the blood cell samples. A word on this clone: No antigen is known for it. No clone much larger than this one lies a single base away; base qualities are absent.

The method was the immunoSEQ multiplex PCR assay. The multiplex PCR relied on a mix of 60 forward primers for TCR Vbeta segments and 13 reverse primers for TCR Jbeta segments. The CDR3 region of rearranged TCR beta genes was amplified from genomic DNA by a multiplex PCR assay. Amplified TCR beta libraries were sequenced as 87-base-pair reads on the Illumina HiSeq System. In the paper's pipeline: A later analysis counted about 76 million unique TCR beta chains across the roughly 700 repertoires, and some 12 million of these chains were shared by at least two donors. A nearest-neighbor algorithm error-corrected the raw reads and collapsed the reads into unique sequences, merging closely related sequences to remove PCR and sequencing errors. CDR3 sequences were aligned to IMGT reference sequences to assign V, D and J gene segments. For a sequence to be retained, a match of at least six nucleotides to both a V gene segment and a J gene segment was required. A rearrangement counted as productive if the CDR3 had no stop codons and remained in frame with V and J, and every other rearrangement counted as non-productive. Following IMGT convention, CDR3 was defined as the stretch from the second conserved V-encoded cysteine up to the conserved J-encoded phenylalanine. The earlier analysis of approximately 590 of the donors excluded any sequence lacking an unambiguous match to a single V gene segment. An earlier analysis of about 600 of the donors called V segments functional above 56.7% productive rearrangements and segregating when the between-donor standard deviation exceeded 5%. A statistical classification framework was built to diagnose cytomegalovirus status from the catalog of TCR beta chain sequences. V and J gene assignment, in a later analysis, came from comparing TCR nucleotide sequences with IMGT/GENE-DB human TR gene sequences. In a later analysis, CDR3 sequences and most-parsimonious VDJ recombination scenarios were assigned using the TCRdist pipeline. In a later analysis, every TCR beta chain was defined by the combination of its CDR3 amino acid sequence and its V-gene family, and reads without a unique V-gene family were dropped. In a later analysis, around 600 highly shared, low-generation-probability nucleotide sequences were removed to address suspected cross-contamination and a sequencing artifact. In a later analysis, a clonal expansion index for each public chain was calculated from normalized within-repertoire ranks of inferred template counts. Generation probabilities in a later analysis came from a VDJ recombination model fitted to out-of-frame rearrangements, and those results were checked against IGoR. In a later analysis, TCR-TCR, TCR-HLA and TCR-CMV co-occurrence was scored with hypergeometric tests, and a repertoire-size bias correction was applied to TCR pairs. In a later analysis, false discovery rates were estimated by permuting HLA or CMV assignments 20 times. In a later analysis, co-occurring TCRs were grouped using DBSCAN, with TCRdist sequence similarity added in when clustering inside HLA-allele-positive subsets. Co-occurrence clustering excluded repertoires with fewer than 30,000 or more than 120,000 public chains, plus five with anomalous nucleotide sharing. TCRdb stores this immuneACCESS table with in-frame sequences only. Part of the clones is absent; in the studies checked, under half of the shortfall reflects unresolved V genes, and no reason is known for the rest. V and J calls plus clone size are reproduced from that table; the DNA served to infer D and trimming. Recorded for this sample are 170,000 or so clones; roughly 82% of them occurred a single time. 1.5% to 2% of the sample is in the top ten clones.

Material for sequencing was PBMCs. The sequence came from a woman aged 25 to 39 in good health and CMV-seronegative.

The CDR3 corresponds to CASTTGWLLEAFF. The bases read TGTGCCAGCACGACCGGGTGGTTGTTAGAAGCTTTCTTT. The chain joins TRBV9 to TRBJ1-1; confidence is insufficient to name the D gene. Spanning cysteine to phenylalanine, the CDR3 consists of 13 amino acids. Only the CDR3 DNA stays, 39 bases, in frame from base 1. From a lookup of the germline V gene, CDR1 and CDR2 are SGDLS and YYNGEE. V loses 6 bases of germline sequence and J loses 8 bases, and the interval between the two ends is 17 bases.